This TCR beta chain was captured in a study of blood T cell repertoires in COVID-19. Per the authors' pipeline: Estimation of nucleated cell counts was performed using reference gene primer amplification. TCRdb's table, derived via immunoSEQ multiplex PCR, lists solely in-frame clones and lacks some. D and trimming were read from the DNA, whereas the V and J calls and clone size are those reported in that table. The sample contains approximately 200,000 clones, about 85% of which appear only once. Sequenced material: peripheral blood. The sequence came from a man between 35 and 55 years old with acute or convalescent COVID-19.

The DNA for the CDR3 is TGTGCCAGCAGTTATTCGGGACAGGCAACTGAAGCTTTCTTT. This codes for CASSYSGQATEAFF. The rearrangement links TRBV6-1 to TRBJ1-1; 8 bases agree with TRBD1. V lost 5 bases to trimming and J lost 5 bases; unmatched junction nucleotides: 7. The CDR3 runs 14 residues. Germline V CDR1 and CDR2: MNHNS, SASEGT.